One sample yielded the 7 T cell receptor beta chains listed below, sequenced in a study of Graves' ophthalmopathy and Graves' hyperthyroidism. RNA transcripts were the template, and TCR beta CDR3 regions were amplified from them. RT-PCR in the first round used HTBI primers; a second-round multiplex PCR followed. TCRdb ran MiXCR on the multiplex PCR reads and lists one entry per CDR3 protein. The sample gives hundreds of thousands of distinct CDR3 sequences, 35% to 45% of which show up once; more than 2.5% is in the top ten. The sequenced sample consisted of peripheral blood. These receptors were collected from an adult man with Graves' ophthalmopathy.

V and J are TRBV24-1 and TRBJ1-1, with D unresolved. The CDR3 runs 13 residues. CDR1 and CDR2 (germline): KGHDR, SFDVKD. V lost 1 base, J lost 11 bases, and 13 bases lay in between. CDR3 nucleotide sequence: TGTGCCACCAGTGATTTTAAGCGCATGACGGCTTTCTTT. Protein product: CATSDFKRMTAFF.

This clonotype was recorded at least ten times. The V gene is TRBV12-3 or TRBV12-4, the J gene TRBJ2-5, with 7 bases identical to TRBD1. The V gene end was trimmed by 6 bases and the J gene end by 5 bases; junction bases not matched to a gene: 12. The CDR3 is 15 amino acids. The chain's CDR3 is CASSQTGTNRETQYF. In DNA form, the CDR3 reads TGTGCCAGCAGCCAGACAGGGACCAACAGGGAGACCCAGTACTTC.

The chain has TRBV29-1 and TRBJ2-7, with D uncertain. CDR3 length equals 9 residues. The germline CDR1 and CDR2 sequences are SQVTM and ANQGSEA. The V gene lost 7 bases and the J gene lost 3 bases, with 4 bases spanning the gap. CDR3 DNA sequence: TGCAGCGGGAGCTACGAGCAGTACTTC. It translates to CSGSYEQYF.

The chain links TRBV6-5 to TRBJ1-4, with D perhaps TRBD1 (5 bases). This CDR3 has 18 residues. Trimming shortened V by 7 bases and J by 0 bases, and 21 bases separated the two germline ends. Germline lookup yields CDR1 MNHEY and CDR2 SVGAGI. In DNA, the CDR3 is TGTGCCAGCAACCAACACCGGGACCCTGGTGCAACTAATGAAAAACTGTTTTTT. Amino acids: CASNQHRDPGATNEKLFF.

Many counts were recorded for this clonotype. The CDR3 loop reads CASSEGSSYEQYF. The CDR3 DNA reads as TGTGCCAGTTCCGAGGGGAGCTCCTACGAGCAGTACTTC. This chain connects TRBV2 to TRBJ2-7, with D perhaps given as TRBD1 or TRBD2 (5 bases each). The length of the CDR3 is 13 residues. V was clipped by 9 bases and J by 0 bases, with 12 bases between them. Germline CDR1 reads SNHLY; CDR2 reads FYNNEI.

This clonotype has just a few counts. The chain has TRBV27 and TRBJ1-6, with D possibly TRBD1 on 5 matching bases. This CDR3 contains 15 residues. The V gene lost 7 bases and the J gene lost 4 bases, with 14 bases spanning the gap. CDR1 is MNHEY, CDR2 SMNVEV, per germline (reference sequence). The chain's CDR3 is CASMQTGVYNSPLHF. CDR3 sequence (DNA): TGTGCCAGCATGCAAACAGGAGTTTATAATTCACCCCTCCACTTT.

Worth noting for this clonotype: Germline is not matched at one junction end, which may reflect a read error. This CDR3 reads CASSQGLRQTLNTIYF. CDR3 sequence (DNA): TGCGCCAGCAGCCAGGGTCTAAGACAGACCCTAAACACCATATATTTT. The chain has TRBV11-2 and TRBJ1-3; maybe TRBD1 (5 bases). Germline assignment: CDR1 SGHAT and CDR2 FQNNGV. This CDR3 spans 16 amino acids.